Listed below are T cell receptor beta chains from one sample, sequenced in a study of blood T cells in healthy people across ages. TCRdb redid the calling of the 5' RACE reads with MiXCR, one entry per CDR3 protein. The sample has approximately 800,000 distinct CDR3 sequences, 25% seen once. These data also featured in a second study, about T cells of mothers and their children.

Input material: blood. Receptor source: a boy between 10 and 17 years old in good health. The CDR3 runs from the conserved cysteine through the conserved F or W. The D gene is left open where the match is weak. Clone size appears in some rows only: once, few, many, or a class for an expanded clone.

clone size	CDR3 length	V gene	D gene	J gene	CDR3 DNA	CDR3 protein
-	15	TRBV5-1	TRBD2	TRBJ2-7	TGCGCCAGTCAAGTGAGTAGCGGGAGGGTATACGAGCAGTACTTC	CASQVSSGRVYEQYF
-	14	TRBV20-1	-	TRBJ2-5	TGCAGTGCTAGAGATTGGGGCACCCAAGAGACCCAGTACTTC	CSARDWGTQETQYF
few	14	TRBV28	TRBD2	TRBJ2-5	TGTGCCAGCACCCAACTAGCGAATCAAGAGACCCAGTACTTC	CASTQLANQETQYF
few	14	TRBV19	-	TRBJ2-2	TGTGCCAGTAGTATCGGCAGGATGGCCGGGGAGCTGTTTTTT	CASSIGRMAGELFF
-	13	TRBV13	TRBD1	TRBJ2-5	TGTGCCAGCAGCAAGGGACAGCCAGAGACCCAGTACTTC	CASSKGQPETQYF
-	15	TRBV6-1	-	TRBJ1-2	TGTGCCAGCAGTGACCCGGGACTGATAAACTATGGCTACACCTTC	CASSDPGLINYGYTF
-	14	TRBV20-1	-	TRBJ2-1	TGCAGTGCGGGGTCGGACACTGACTACAATGAGCAGTTCTTC	CSAGSDTDYNEQFF
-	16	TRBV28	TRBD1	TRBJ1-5	TGTGCCAGCAGTCTCCGGACGGGACAGAGTAGTCAGCCCCAGCATTTT	CASSLRTGQSSQPQHF
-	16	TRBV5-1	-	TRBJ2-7	TGCGCCAGCAGCTTGGCCGGAGGCGGGCCACCCTACGAGCAGTACTTC	CASSLAGGGPPYEQYF
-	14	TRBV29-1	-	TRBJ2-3	TGCAGCGTAGAAGGACAGTGGAGCACAGATACGCAGTATTTT	CSVEGQWSTDTQYF
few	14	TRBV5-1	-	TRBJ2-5	TGCGCCAGCAGCTCCGACGGGCAGGGGAAGACCCAGTACTTC	CASSSDGQGKTQYF
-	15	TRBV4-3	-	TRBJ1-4	TGCGCCAGCAGCCGAGAGACAGGAGGGGATGAAAAACTGTTTTTT	CASSRETGGDEKLFF
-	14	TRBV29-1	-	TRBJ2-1	TGCAGCGGGGGGAGGCAGCTTCCCTACAATGAGCAGTTCTTC	CSGGRQLPYNEQFF
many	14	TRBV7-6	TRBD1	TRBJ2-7	TGTGCCAGCAGCTTTGGGACAGACCTATACGAGCAGTACTTC	CASSFGTDLYEQYF
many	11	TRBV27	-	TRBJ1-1	TGTGCCAGCAGTTCCGGGACCGAAGCTTTCTTT	CASSSGTEAFF
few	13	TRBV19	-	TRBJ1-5	TGTGCCAGTAGTATAAGAAGGGAACAGCCCCAGCATTTT	CASSIRREQPQHF
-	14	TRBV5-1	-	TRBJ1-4	TGCGCCAGCAGCTTGGGCAGGGTGGATGAAAAACTGTTTTTT	CASSLGRVDEKLFF
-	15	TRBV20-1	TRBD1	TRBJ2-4	TGCAGTGCTAGACCGACAGGGGCTGCCAAAACCATTCAGTACTTC	CSARPTGAAKTIQYF
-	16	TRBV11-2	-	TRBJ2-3	TGTGCCAGCAGCTTAGTGGGAGGGGGGACCGCAGATACGCAGTATTTT	CASSLVGGGTADTQYF
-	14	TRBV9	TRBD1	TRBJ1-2	TGTGCCAGCAGCGACGGAGACAGGGGACTTGGCTACACCTTC	CASSDGDRGLGYTF
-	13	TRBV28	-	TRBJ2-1	TGTGCCATCCAGGCAACAACTTTACATGAGCAGTTCTTC	CAIQATTLHEQFF
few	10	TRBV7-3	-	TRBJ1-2	TGTGCCAGCAGCCCGGGATGTTACACCTTC	CASSPGCYTF
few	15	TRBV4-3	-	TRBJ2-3	TGCGCCAGCAGCCAAGGGGTCATGGGGGCAGATACGCAGTATTTT	CASSQGVMGADTQYF
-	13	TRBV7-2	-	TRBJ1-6	TGTGCCAGCAACATCAAGGGGAATTCACCCCTCCACTTT	CASNIKGNSPLHF
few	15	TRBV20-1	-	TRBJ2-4	TGCAGTGCTAGTCGCGAGGACTTAGCCAAAAACATTCAGTACTTC	CSASREDLAKNIQYF
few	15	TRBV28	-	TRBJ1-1	TGTGCCAGCAGTTCCGGGACTTTCGGGAACACTGAAGCTTTCTTT	CASSSGTFGNTEAFF
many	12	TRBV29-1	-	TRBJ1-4	TGCAGCGTTGCCGGGGGTGGGGAAAAACTGTTTTTT	CSVAGGGEKLFF
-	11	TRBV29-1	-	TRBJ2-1	TGCAGCGCTCATTATTACAATGAGCAGTTCTTC	CSAHYYNEQFF
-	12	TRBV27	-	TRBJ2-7	TGTGCCAGCAGCGAAAGACGAGGAGAGCAGTACTTC	CASSERRGEQYF
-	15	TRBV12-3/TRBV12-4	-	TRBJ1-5	TGTGCCAGCAGTTTTGCCAGGGGAGGCAATCAGCCCCAGCATTTT	CASSFARGGNQPQHF
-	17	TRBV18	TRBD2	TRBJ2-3	TGTGCCAGCTCACCACCGGGACTAGCGGGAAACACAGATACGCAGTATTTT	CASSPPGLAGNTDTQYF
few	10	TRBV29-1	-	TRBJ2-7	TGCAGCGTTGAGCAGGACGAGCAGTACTTC	CSVEQDEQYF
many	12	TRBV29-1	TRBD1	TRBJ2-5	TGCAGCGTTGGGGGACAGGGAGAGACCCAGTACTTC	CSVGGQGETQYF
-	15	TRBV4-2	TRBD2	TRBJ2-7	TGTGCCAGCAGCCAGGTCCAGGGACTAGTGTACGGGCAGTACTTC	CASSQVQGLVYGQYF
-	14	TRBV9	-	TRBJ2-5	TGTGCCAGCAGCGTAGATATGGGGAAAGAGACCCAGTACTTC	CASSVDMGKETQYF
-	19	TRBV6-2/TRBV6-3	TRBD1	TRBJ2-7	TGTGCCAGCAGTTACCTCCCGGGACAGGGGGTAACAAAACTCTACGAGCAGTACTTC	CASSYLPGQGVTKLYEQYF
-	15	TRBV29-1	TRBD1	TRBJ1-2	TGCAGCGTTGACAGGGGCAGGGGGCGTAACTATGGCTACACCTTC	CSVDRGRGRNYGYTF
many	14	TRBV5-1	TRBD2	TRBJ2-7	TGCGCCAGCAGCTTCGGGACTACCTCCTACGAGCAGTACTTC	CASSFGTTSYEQYF
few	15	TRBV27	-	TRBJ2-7	TGTGCCAGCAGTTCTTATCGGAGACTCACCTACGAGCAGTACTTC	CASSSYRRLTYEQYF
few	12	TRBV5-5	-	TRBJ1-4	TGTGCCAGCAGCTTTTACAGCAGTAAACTGTTTTTT	CASSFYSSKLFF
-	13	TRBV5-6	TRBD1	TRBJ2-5	TGTGCCAGCAAGGGACAGGGGGGAGAGACCCAGTACTTC	CASKGQGGETQYF
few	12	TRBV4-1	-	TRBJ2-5	TGCGCCAGCAGCCCAGTCTCCGGGGACCAGTACTTC	CASSPVSGDQYF
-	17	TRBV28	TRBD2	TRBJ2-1	TGTGCCAGCAGTTTAGAAGCTAGCGGGGCCCTCGGTAATGAGCAGTTCTTC	CASSLEASGALGNEQFF
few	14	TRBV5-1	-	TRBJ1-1	TGCGCCAGCAGCCGGGGGGCAGGAAACACTGAAGCTTTCTTT	CASSRGAGNTEAFF
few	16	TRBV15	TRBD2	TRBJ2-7	TGTGCCACCAGCAGAGATTCCCTAGCGGGGCTTGAGGAGCAGTACTTC	CATSRDSLAGLEEQYF
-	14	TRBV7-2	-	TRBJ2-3	TGTGCCAGCAGCTTCTGGCAGGGAACAGATACGCAGTATTTT	CASSFWQGTDTQYF
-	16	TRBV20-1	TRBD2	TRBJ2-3	TGCAGTGCTAGATCGACTAGCGGGAGGGCCGCAGATACGCAGTATTTT	CSARSTSGRAADTQYF
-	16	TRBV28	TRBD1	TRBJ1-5	TGTGCCAGCAGGGCTGACAGGGGGCCAGGCAATCAGCCCCAGCATTTT	CASRADRGPGNQPQHF
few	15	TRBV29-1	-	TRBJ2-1	TGCAGCGTTGAAGTGGCGACAGAGATGTACAATGAGCAGTTCTTC	CSVEVATEMYNEQFF
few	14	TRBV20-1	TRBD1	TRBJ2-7	TGCAGTGCTGAGCCCGGGACAGGTTCATACGAGCAGTACTTC	CSAEPGTGSYEQYF
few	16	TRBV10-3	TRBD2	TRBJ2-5	TGTGCCATCAGGGCGACTAGCGGGGATTCCCAAGAGACCCAGTACTTC	CAIRATSGDSQETQYF